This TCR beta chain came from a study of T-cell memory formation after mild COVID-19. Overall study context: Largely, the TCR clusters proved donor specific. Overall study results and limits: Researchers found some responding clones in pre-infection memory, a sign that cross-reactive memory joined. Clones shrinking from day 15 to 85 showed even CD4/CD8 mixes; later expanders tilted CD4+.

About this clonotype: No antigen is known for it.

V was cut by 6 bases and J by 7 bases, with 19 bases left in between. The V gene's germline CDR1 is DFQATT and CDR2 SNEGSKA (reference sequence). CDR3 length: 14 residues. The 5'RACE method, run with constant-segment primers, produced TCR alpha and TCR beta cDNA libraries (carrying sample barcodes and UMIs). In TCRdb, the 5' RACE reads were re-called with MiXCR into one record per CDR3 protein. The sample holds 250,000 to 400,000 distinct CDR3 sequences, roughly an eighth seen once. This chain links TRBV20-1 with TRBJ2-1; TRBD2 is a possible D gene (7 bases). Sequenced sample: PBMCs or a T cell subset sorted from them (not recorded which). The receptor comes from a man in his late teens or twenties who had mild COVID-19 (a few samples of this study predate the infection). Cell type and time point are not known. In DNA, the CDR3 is TGCAGTGCCCTCCTGGGGGGGGCCTGGAATGAGCAGTTCTTC. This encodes CSALLGGAWNEQFF.